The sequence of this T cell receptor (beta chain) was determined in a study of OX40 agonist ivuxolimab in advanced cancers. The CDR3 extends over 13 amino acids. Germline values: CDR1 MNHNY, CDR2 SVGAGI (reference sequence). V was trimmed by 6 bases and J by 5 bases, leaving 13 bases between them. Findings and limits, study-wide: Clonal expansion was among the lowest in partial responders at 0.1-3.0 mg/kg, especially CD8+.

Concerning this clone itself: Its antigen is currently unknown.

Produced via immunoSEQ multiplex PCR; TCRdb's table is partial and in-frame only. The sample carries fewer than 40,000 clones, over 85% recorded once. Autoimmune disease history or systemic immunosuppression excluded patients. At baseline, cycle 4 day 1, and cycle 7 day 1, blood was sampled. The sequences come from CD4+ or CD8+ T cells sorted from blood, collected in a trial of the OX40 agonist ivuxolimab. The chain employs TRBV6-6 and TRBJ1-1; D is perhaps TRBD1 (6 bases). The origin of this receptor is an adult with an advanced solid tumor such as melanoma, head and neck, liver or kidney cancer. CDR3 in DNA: TGTGCCAGCAGCGTCTCTGGACAGACTGAAGCTTTCTTT. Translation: CASSVSGQTEAFF.